This T cell receptor beta chain is from a study of blood T cell repertoires in COVID-19. For the study at large: Acute and convalescent COVID-19 samples came from the United States, Italy and Spain.

TCRdb's copy holds only in-frame clones and misses some; the assay was immunoSEQ multiplex PCR. This sample has 70,000 to 95,000 clones, with 85% to 90% found just once. The sample holds one count of this clone. V was clipped by 6 bases and J by 5 bases; unmatched bases: 14. CDR3 length: 17 residues. Germline CDR1 SGHVS, CDR2 FQNEAQ. The sample consisted of peripheral blood. The chain joins TRBV7-8 to TRBJ2-1; 9 nucleotides align to TRBD1. This receptor was obtained from a human donor with active COVID-19. The donor label of this sample is uncertain. DNA for the CDR3: TGTGCCAGCAGGTCTCCGGGACAGGGCCGACATGACAATGAGCAGTTCTTC. Protein product: CASRSPGQGRHDNEQFF.